The 28 T cell receptor beta chains given below trace back to one sample, sequenced in a study of patients and donors after allogeneic stem cell transplantation. From the RT-PCR reads, TCRdb called clonotypes with MiXCR, one entry per CDR3 protein. This table has more than 850,000 distinct CDR3 sequences, over 15% appearing once. Sequenced: blood, either unsorted or a sorted T cell fraction (not recorded which). These receptors came from a human donor who was either an allogeneic HSCT recipient or a stem cell or donor lymphocyte infusion donor (not recorded which). It is not recorded whose cells these are; they may come from a transplant donor.

This clonotype was detected ten times or more. The chain is built from TRBV12-3 or TRBV12-4 and TRBJ2-4; TRBD1 matches at 7 bases. The CDR3 contains 15 residues. V lost 3 bases and J lost 3; bases outside the gene matches: 5. In DNA form, the CDR3 reads TGTGCCAGCAGTTTCCCCAGGGGGAGCAAAAACATTCAGTACTTC. It yields the protein CASSFPRGSKNIQYF.

This clonotype appeared a few times. The chain links TRBV4-1 to TRBJ1-5; D gene uncertain. Germline CDR1 reads MGHRA; CDR2 reads YSYEKL. The CDR3 extends over 15 amino acids. Deletions cut 7 bases from V and 5 bases from J, with 18 bases between. In nucleotides, the CDR3 is TGCGCCAGCACACCTTTTAAACTCGGGGATCAGCCCCAGCATTTT. Its translation is CASTPFKLGDQPQHF.

The chain employs TRBV2 and TRBJ2-7, with D maybe TRBD2 (5 bases). Trimming shortened V by 3 bases and J by 6 bases, and 27 bases separated the two germline ends. CDR1 SNHLY and CDR2 FYNNEI come from the germline V gene. The CDR3 has 18 amino acids. For the CDR3, the DNA is TGTGCCAGCAGTGACTATGGACTCCAAAAAAAGGCCTCGGTCGAGCAGTACTTC. Translating gives CASSDYGLQKKASVEQYF.

The rearrangement links TRBV4-1 to TRBJ2-3, with 8 nucleotides matching TRBD2. V was pared by 3 bases and J by 5 bases, with 10 bases of the junction left unmatched. CDR1 and CDR2 from the germline V gene are MGHRA and YSYEKL. The CDR3 length is 16 residues. The CDR3 protein is CASSQIPGLDVDTQYF. The CDR3, as DNA: TGCGCCAGCAGCCAGATACCGGGACTAGATGTAGATACGCAGTATTTT.

CDR3 protein: CASSLELGEGDTEAFF. CDR3 DNA sequence: TGTGCCAGCAGTTTAGAATTGGGGGAAGGGGACACTGAAGCTTTCTTT. This chain connects TRBV12-3 or TRBV12-4 to TRBJ1-1, with TRBD1 as a possible D gene (5 bases). CDR3 length: 16 amino acids. The V end lost 1 base, the J end lost 3 bases, and 15 bases lay between the germline ends.

The chain joins TRBV4-2 to TRBJ2-7; 8 bases match TRBD1. The length of the CDR3 is 15 residues. Germline V gene data show CDR1 as LGHNA and CDR2 as YNFKEQ. Trimming cost V 0 bases and J 2 bases; bases outside gene matches: 3. For the CDR3, the DNA is TGTGCCAGCAGCCAAGAACGGACAGGGACCTACGAGCAGTACTTC. It is translated as CASSQERTGTYEQYF.

The rearrangement links TRBV11-2 to TRBJ2-3; 9 nucleotides match TRBD1. Germline CDR1 and CDR2: SGHAT and FQNNGV. This CDR3 comprises 16 residues. J was trimmed by 2 bases and V by 6 bases; bases with no gene match: 9. Here the CDR3 reads CASSPTGGKNTDTQYF. CDR3 sequence (DNA): TGTGCCAGCAGTCCGACAGGGGGAAAAAACACAGATACGCAGTATTTT.

This clonotype showed up many times. The genes are TRBV12-3 or TRBV12-4 and TRBJ1-1, with a possible D match to TRBD1 (5 bases). The CDR3 contains 12 residues. Trimming removed 3 bases at V and 7 bases at J, with 9 bases between. CDR3 coding DNA: TGTGCCAGCAGTTTCATTGGGGGTGAAGCTTTCTTT. It translates to CASSFIGGEAFF.

This clonotype has a handful of counts. This chain uses TRBV6-5 with TRBJ1-2; no clear D. Trimming shortened V by 2 bases and J by 0 bases, and 7 bases separated the two germline ends. The V gene's germline CDR1 is MNHEY and CDR2 SVGAGI. CDR3 length: 14 amino acids. CDR3 sequence: CASSYSQTNYGYTF. DNA for the CDR3: TGTGCCAGCAGTTACAGTCAGACTAACTATGGCTACACCTTC.

This chain links TRBV7-2 with TRBJ2-1; 10 nucleotides align to TRBD1. V dropped 3 bases and J dropped 0; count of bases not matched to a gene: 5. Germline V gives CDR1 SGHTA, CDR2 FQGNSA. CDR3 length equals 17 residues. The CDR3 nucleotides read TGTGCCAGCAGCTTGGGGACAGGGGCAGGCTCCTACAATGAGCAGTTCTTC. As protein: CASSLGTGAGSYNEQFF.

In this sample, this clonotype turned up a few times. This chain connects TRBV2 to TRBJ1-2; D call uncertain. This CDR3 contains 15 residues. Trimming took 6 bases from V and 7 from J, leaving 21 bases between them. Germline CDR1 is SNHLY and CDR2 is FYNNEI. The CDR3 DNA is TGTGCCAGCAGCCAGCTGAAGGCGGCCGTTCGTGGCTACACCTTC. Encoded protein: CASSQLKAAVRGYTF. Looking up the rest from reference TRBV2 and TRBJ1-2 gives the full variable domain: EPEVTQTPSHQVTQMGQEVILRCVPISNHLYFYWYRQILGQKVEFLVSFYNNEISEKSEIFDDQFSVERPDGSNFTLKIRSTKLEDSAMYFCASSQLKAAVRGYTFGSGTRLTVV.

This clonotype appeared many times. The gene calls are TRBV12-3 or TRBV12-4 and TRBJ1-2, with a tentative D call TRBD1 (5 bases). The CDR3 loop spans 13 amino acids. V was shortened by 3 bases and J by 4 bases, with 9 bases between the two germline ends. The CDR3 spells CASSLEGTYGYTF. The CDR3, as DNA: TGTGCCAGCAGTTTGGAGGGGACCTATGGCTACACCTTC.

The V and J genes are TRBV6-5 and TRBJ1-3; 7 positions agree with TRBD1. With V trimmed by 2 bases and J by 2 bases, 3 bases remained unmatched. Germline CDR1 MNHEY, CDR2 SVGAGI. The CDR3 contains 15 residues. The CDR3 spells CASSYDREAGNTIYF. In DNA form, the CDR3 reads TGTGCCAGCAGTTACGACAGGGAGGCTGGAAACACCATATATTTT.

The rearrangement links TRBV29-1 to TRBJ1-3; D gene ambiguous. Germline CDR1 SQVTM, CDR2 ANQGSEA. The V and J ends lost 4 bases and 0 bases respectively, with 13 bases between them. The CDR3 runs to 15 residues. CDR3 DNA sequence: TGCAGCGTTGCGTTGCTAGGGCGCTCTGGAAACACCATATATTTT. Translating it yields CSVALLGRSGNTIYF.

This clonotype was detected ten times or more. CDR3 DNA: TGTGCCAGCAGCCGGTTCTGGGGCAGGGAGCAGTTCTTC. Protein product: CASSRFWGREQFF. The rearrangement joins TRBV12-3 or TRBV12-4 to TRBJ2-1; possible D gene TRBD1, 5 bases. The CDR3 extends over 13 amino acids. Trimming removed 6 bases from V and 10 bases from J, with 16 bases in between.

A few counts support this clonotype. J is TRBJ2-1 and V is TRBV5-6; 7 bases align to TRBD2. The trim removed 3 bases at V and 7 bases at J, leaving 10 bases unmatched. The CDR3 has 15 amino acids. Germline V gene data show CDR1 as SGHDT and CDR2 as YYEEEE. The CDR3 reads CASSSAGRDSNEQFF. In nucleotides, the CDR3 is TGTGCCAGCAGCTCAGCGGGGAGGGATTCGAATGAGCAGTTCTTC.

The chain joins TRBV13 to TRBJ2-5; D is tentatively TRBD1 or TRBD2 (5 bases each). This CDR3 has 13 amino acids. V gave up 5 bases and J gave up 5 bases, with 12 bases separating them. CDR1 and CDR2 (germline): PRHDT, FYEKMQ (reference sequence). CDR3 sequence: CASSRDLRETQYF. CDR3 nucleotides: TGTGCCAGCAGCCGGGACCTTCGGGAGACCCAGTACTTC.

This clonotype was picked up many times. The chain uses TRBV29-1 and TRBJ2-4; D remains ambiguous. Germline V gene lookup returns CDR1 SQVTM and CDR2 ANQGSEA. The V gene lost 7 bases and the J gene lost 0 bases, with 10 bases spanning the gap. The CDR3 consists of 13 residues. The CDR3 here is CSGTAVAKNIQYF. CDR3 nucleotides: TGCAGCGGGACCGCGGTAGCCAAAAACATTCAGTACTTC.

This clonotype came up a few times. The rearrangement joins TRBV29-1 to TRBJ2-6; D not resolved. CDR1 and CDR2 (germline): SQVTM, ANQGSEA. The germline V and J ends were trimmed by 0 bases and 2 bases, with 8 bases remaining between them. The CDR3 has 15 amino acids. CDR3 in amino acids: CSVEEVLPGANVLTF. The CDR3 DNA follows: TGCAGCGTTGAAGAGGTTCTCCCTGGGGCCAACGTCCTGACTTTC.

The V and J genes are TRBV7-9 and TRBJ2-2; 9 bases agree with TRBD1. The CDR3 spans 17 residues. With 1 base clipped from V and 5 bases from J, the junction kept 8 bases outside the gene matches. Germline lookup yields CDR1 SEHNR and CDR2 FQNEAQ (reference sequence). Here the CDR3 DNA reads TGTGCCAGCAGCTTAGGGAAACCGGGACAGGGAACCGGGGAGCTGTTTTTT. This translates into CASSLGKPGQGTGELFF.

The table lists this clonotype with a count of one. The V and J genes are TRBV27 and TRBJ1-1; D gene uncertain. The CDR3 is 16 amino acids. Germline assignment: CDR1 MNHEY and CDR2 SMNVEV (reference sequence). V was trimmed by 4 bases and J by 1 base, leaving 16 bases between them. The chain's CDR3 is CASSYARSVQNTEAFF. CDR3 bases: TGTGCCAGCAGTTATGCAAGATCGGTGCAGAACACTGAAGCTTTCTTT.

This clonotype was counted at least ten times. The rearrangement links TRBV4-1 to TRBJ1-5; 10 nucleotides match TRBD1. Germline assignment: CDR1 MGHRA and CDR2 YSYEKL. This CDR3 is 15 amino acids long. Trimming removed 3 bases from V and 1 base from J; junction bases left unmatched: 0. As DNA, the CDR3 is TGCGCCAGCAGCCAGGGACAGGGGAGCAATCAGCCCCAGCATTTT. It yields the protein CASSQGQGSNQPQHF.

The gene calls are TRBV12-3 or TRBV12-4 and TRBJ2-1; 12 nucleotides agree with TRBD2. V gave up 6 bases and J gave up 9 bases; unmatched junction bases: 9. The CDR3 is made up of 15 amino acids. CDR3 DNA: TGTGCCAGCAGCAACCTAGCGGGGGGGCTAGCTGAGCAGTTCTTC. Amino acids: CASSNLAGGLAEQFF.

The gene calls are TRBV20-1 and TRBJ2-7, with 9 bases aligning to TRBD1. The germline V gene has CDR1 DFQATT and CDR2 SNEGSKA (reference sequence). The CDR3 extends over 14 amino acids. J gave up 4 bases and V 6 bases, and 10 bases lay outside the gene matches. The CDR3 spells CSARDRAWMYEQYF. DNA for the CDR3: TGCAGTGCGCGGGACAGGGCGTGGATGTACGAGCAGTACTTC.

The gene calls are TRBV20-1 and TRBJ2-1; perhaps TRBD2 as D (6 bases). The V and J ends lost 6 bases and 7 bases respectively, with 16 bases between them. CDR1 and CDR2 (germline): DFQATT, SNEGSKA (reference sequence). The CDR3 runs to 13 residues. The CDR3 bases are TGCAGTGCGCCCCGGGGGAGAATAAATGAGCAGTTCTTC. Translated, it gives CSAPRGRINEQFF.

This clonotype has at least ten counts. The chain combines TRBV20-1 with TRBJ1-5, with 10 nucleotides matching TRBD1. The CDR3 extends over 15 amino acids. With 1 base clipped from V and 5 bases from J, the junction kept 5 bases outside the gene matches. Germline V lookup: CDR1 DFQATT, CDR2 SNEGSKA (reference sequence). CDR3 amino acids: CSARGDRGGHQPQHF. DNA of the CDR3: TGCAGTGCTAGAGGGGACAGGGGAGGACATCAGCCCCAGCATTTT.

The J gene is TRBJ2-4, the V gene TRBV12-3 or TRBV12-4, with D perhaps being TRBD1 or TRBD2 (5 bases each). This CDR3 spans 13 amino acids. Trimming stripped 4 bases from V and 14 bases from J, with 18 bases between. CDR3 amino acids: CASSSLYTGTKYF. The CDR3 DNA reads TGTGCCAGCAGTTCCCTCTACACCGGGACGAAGTACTTC.

This clonotype was detected a few times. The chain is built from TRBV3-1 and TRBJ1-1; D gene unclear. Germline V gives CDR1 LGHDT, CDR2 YNNKEL (reference sequence). V was cut by 4 bases and J by 2 bases, with 8 bases left in between. This CDR3 has 13 residues. CDR3 sequence reads: CASSRGTNTEAFF. CDR3 nucleotide sequence: TGTGCCAGCAGCCGGGGAACTAACACTGAAGCTTTCTTT.